This T cell receptor (beta chain) emerged from a study of T cells in localized non-small cell lung cancer. Study-level findings and limits: Adjacent lung held a median around 56 of the top 100 tumor clones.

Libraries were prepared by immunoSEQ multiplex PCR; TCRdb keeps only in-frame clonotypes and omits some of them. The sample has about 53,000 clones, approximately 88% seen once. Note on this clone: Its antigen is currently unknown.

This receptor was taken from a man between 40 and 69 years old with stage III lung adenocarcinoma. Sample: peripheral blood mononuclear cells, taken before any cancer treatment.

The CDR3 loop reads CASSPSGYSYEQYF. The CDR3 DNA reads TGTGCCAGCTCACCATCAGGGTACTCCTACGAGCAGTACTTC. The genes are TRBV18 and TRBJ2-7, with TRBD1 as a possible D gene (5 bases). Germline CDR1 reads KGHSH; CDR2 reads LQKENI. V lost 2 bases to trimming and J lost 0 bases, with 8 bases between them. The CDR3 consists of 14 residues.